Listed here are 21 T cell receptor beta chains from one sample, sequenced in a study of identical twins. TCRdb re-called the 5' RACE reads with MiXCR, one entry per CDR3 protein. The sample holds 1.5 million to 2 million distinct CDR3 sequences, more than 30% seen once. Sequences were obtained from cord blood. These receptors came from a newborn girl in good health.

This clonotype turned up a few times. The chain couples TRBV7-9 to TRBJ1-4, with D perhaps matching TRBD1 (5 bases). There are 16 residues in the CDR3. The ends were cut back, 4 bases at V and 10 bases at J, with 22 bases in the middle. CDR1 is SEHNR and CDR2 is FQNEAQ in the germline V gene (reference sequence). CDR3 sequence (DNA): TGTGCCAGCAGCTCTAGCCAGGACATTCGTCGTGGAAAACTGTTTTTT. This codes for CASSSSQDIRRGKLFF.

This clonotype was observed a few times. The CDR3 nucleotides read TGTGCCATCAGGGCGGGACTAGTCACAGATACGCAGTATTTT. Its translation is CAIRAGLVTDTQYF. The chain employs TRBV10-3 and TRBJ2-3, with 8 nucleotides matching TRBD2. The CDR3 has 14 residues. Germline CDR1 and CDR2: ENHRY and SYGVKD. V lost 6 bases to trimming and J lost 2 bases; unmatched junction nucleotides: 4.

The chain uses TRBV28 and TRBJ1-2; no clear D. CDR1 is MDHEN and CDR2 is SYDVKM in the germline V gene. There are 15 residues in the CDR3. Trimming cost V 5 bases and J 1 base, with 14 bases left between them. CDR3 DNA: TGTGCCAGCAGTATGGTAACAGCAGTTAACTATGGCTACACCTTC. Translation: CASSMVTAVNYGYTF.

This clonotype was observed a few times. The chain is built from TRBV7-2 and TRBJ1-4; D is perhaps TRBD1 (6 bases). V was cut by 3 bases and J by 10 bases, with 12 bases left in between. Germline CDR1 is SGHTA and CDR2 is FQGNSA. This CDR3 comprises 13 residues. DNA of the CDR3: TGTGCCAGCAGCTTGGGAGGGGGTGGAAAACTGTTTTTT. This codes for CASSLGGGGKLFF. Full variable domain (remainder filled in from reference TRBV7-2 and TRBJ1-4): GAGVSQSPSNKVTEKGKDVELRCDPISGHTALYWYRQSLGQGLEFLIYFQGNSAPDKSGLPSDRFSAERTGGSVSTLTIQRTQQEDSAVYLCASSLGGGGKLFFGSGTQLSVL.

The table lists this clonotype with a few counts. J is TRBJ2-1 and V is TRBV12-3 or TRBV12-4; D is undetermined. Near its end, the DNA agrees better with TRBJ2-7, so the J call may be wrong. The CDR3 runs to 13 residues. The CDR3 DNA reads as TGTGCCAGCAGTTTGACCCTCTACAATGAGCAGTACTTC. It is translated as CASSLTLYNEQYF.

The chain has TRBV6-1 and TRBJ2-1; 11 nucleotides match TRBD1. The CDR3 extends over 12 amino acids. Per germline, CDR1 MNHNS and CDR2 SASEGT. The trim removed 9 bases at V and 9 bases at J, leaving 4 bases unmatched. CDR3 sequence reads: CASRTGGGEQFF. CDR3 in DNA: TGTGCCAGTAGGACAGGGGGCGGTGAGCAGTTCTTC.

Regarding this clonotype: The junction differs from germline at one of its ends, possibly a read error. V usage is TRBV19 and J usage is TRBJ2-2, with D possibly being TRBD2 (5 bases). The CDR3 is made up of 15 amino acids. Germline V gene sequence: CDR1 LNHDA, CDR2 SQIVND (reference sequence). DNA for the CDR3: TGCGCCGTCTCGGACGGGGTTGTTGGTTATGTGGAGCTGTTTTTT. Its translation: CAVSDGVVGYVELFF. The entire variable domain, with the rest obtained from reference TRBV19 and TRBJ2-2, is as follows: DGGITQSPKYLFRKEGQNVTLSCEQNLNHDAMYWYRQDPGQGLRLIYYSQIVNDFQKGDIAEGYSVSREKKESFPLTVTSAQKNPTAFYLCAVSDGVVGYVELFFGEGSRLTVL.

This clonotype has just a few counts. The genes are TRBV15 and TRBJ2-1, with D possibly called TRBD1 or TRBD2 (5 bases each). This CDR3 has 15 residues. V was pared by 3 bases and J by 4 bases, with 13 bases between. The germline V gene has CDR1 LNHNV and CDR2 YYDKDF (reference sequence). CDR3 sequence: CATSRGPTPYNEQFF. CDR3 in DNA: TGTGCCACCAGCAGGGGACCCACCCCTTACAATGAGCAGTTCTTC. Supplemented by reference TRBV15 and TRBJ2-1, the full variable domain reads DAMVIQNPRYQVTQFGKPVTLSCSQTLNHNVMYWYQQKSSQAPKLLFHYYDKDFNNEADTPDNFQSRRPNTSFCFLDIRSPGLGDTAMYLCATSRGPTPYNEQFFGPGTRLTVL.

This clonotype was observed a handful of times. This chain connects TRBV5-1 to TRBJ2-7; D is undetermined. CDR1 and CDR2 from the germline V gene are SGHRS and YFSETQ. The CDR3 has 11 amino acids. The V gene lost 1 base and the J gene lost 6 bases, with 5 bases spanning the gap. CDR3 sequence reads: CASSLNFEQYF. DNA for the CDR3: TGCGCCAGCAGCTTGAATTTCGAGCAGTACTTC.

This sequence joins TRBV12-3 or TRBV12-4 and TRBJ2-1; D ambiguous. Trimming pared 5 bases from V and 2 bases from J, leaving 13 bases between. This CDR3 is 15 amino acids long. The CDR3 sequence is CASSDPLGTYNEQFF. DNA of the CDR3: TGTGCCAGCAGTGACCCTTTGGGAACCTACAATGAGCAGTTCTTC.

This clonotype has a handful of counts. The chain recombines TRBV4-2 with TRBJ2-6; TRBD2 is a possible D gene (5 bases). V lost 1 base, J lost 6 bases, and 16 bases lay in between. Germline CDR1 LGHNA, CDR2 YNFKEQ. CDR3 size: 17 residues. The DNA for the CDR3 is TGTGCCAGCAGCCAAGCTTTGGGAGCCTTTCTGGCCAACGTCCTGACTTTC. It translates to CASSQALGAFLANVLTF.

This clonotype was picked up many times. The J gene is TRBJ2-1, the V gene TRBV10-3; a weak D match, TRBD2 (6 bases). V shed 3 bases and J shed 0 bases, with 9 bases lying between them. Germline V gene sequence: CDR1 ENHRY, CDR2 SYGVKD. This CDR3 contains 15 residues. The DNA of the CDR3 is TGTGCCATCAGTGAAGCCGGGAGCTCCTACAATGAGCAGTTCTTC. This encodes CAISEAGSSYNEQFF.

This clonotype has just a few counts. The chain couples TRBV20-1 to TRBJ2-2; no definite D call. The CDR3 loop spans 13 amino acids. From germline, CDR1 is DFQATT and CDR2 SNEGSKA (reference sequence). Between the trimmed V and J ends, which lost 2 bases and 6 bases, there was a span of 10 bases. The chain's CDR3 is CSARWSWSGELFF. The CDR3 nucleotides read TGCAGTGCTAGATGGTCCTGGTCCGGGGAGCTGTTTTTT.

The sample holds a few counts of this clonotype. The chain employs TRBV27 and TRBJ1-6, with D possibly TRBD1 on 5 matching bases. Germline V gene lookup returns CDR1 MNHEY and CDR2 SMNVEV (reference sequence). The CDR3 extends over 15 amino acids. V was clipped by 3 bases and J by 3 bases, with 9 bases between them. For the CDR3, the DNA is TGTGCCAGCAGTTTTCAGGGAAACTATAATTCACCCCTCCACTTT. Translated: CASSFQGNYNSPLHF.

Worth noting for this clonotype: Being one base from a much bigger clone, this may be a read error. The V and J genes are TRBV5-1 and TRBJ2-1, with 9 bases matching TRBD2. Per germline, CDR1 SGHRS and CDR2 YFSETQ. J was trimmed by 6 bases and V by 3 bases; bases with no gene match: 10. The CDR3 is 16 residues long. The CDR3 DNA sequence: TGCGCCAGCAGCTCCGTAGCGGGAGTGGGTTGCAATGAGCAGTTCTTC. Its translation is CASSSVAGVGCNEQFF.

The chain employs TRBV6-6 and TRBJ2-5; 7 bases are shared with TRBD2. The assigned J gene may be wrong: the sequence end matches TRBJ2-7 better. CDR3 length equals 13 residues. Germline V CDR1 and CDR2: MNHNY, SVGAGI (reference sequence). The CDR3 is CASSGLVPYEQYF. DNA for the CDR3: TGTGCCAGCAGCGGACTAGTGCCCTACGAGCAGTACTTC.

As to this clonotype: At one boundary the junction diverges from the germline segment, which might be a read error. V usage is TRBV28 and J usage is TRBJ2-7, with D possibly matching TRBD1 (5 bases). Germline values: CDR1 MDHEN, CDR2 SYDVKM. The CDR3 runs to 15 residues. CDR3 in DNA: TGTGCCAGCAGTCCAAGGGGCTACACCTCCTACAAGCAGTACTTC. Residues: CASSPRGYTSYKQYF.

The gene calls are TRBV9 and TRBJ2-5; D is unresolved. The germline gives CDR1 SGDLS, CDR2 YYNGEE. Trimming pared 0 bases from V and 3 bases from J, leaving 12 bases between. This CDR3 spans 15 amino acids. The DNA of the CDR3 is TGTGCCAGCAGCGTAGGGGTAGCTCGGGAAGAGACCCAGTACTTC. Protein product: CASSVGVAREETQYF.

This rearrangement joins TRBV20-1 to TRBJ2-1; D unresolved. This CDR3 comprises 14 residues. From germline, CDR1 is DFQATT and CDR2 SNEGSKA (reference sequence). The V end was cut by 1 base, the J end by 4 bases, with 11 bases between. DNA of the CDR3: TGCAGTGCTAGAGCCTATCGCTCTTACAATGAGCAGTTCTTC. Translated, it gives CSARAYRSYNEQFF.

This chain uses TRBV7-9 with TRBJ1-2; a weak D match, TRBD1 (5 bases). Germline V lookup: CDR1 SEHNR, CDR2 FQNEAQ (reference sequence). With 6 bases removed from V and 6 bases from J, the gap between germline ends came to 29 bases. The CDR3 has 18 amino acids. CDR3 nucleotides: TGTGCCAGCAGGAGGAGAGTAAACCTTGAAGACCTAGGGGATGGCTACACCTTC. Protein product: CASRRRVNLEDLGDGYTF.

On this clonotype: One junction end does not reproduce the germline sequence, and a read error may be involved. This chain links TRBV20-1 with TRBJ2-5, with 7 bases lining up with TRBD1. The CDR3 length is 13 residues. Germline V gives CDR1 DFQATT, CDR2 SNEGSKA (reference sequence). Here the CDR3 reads CSARGQGQETHYF. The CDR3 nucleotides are TGCAGTGCTAGAGGACAGGGACAAGAGACCCACTACTTC.